This entry lists 23 T cell receptor beta chains sequenced from one sample in a study of blood T cells in healthy people across ages (dated by TCRdb to 2015 to 2017). Library prep was done by 5' RACE. Sequencing instrument: Illumina HiSeq 2500. The second PCR ran for about 6 to 12 cycles and used a J-beta primer mix along with a sample-barcoded 5' primer. TCRdb's own reprocessing of the public reads used fastp at Q25 and MiXCR and kept productive beta chains. Merged by CDR3 protein, the rows form single entries marked with the most common genes and DNA. Across this sample there are about 1 million distinct CDR3 sequences, with 45% seen only once. The ten biggest clones cover 18% of the sample. Sequenced sample: blood. These receptors came from a woman aged 55 to 70 in good health.

The table lists this clonotype with a few counts. V usage is TRBV4-1 and J usage is TRBJ2-1; 8 bases map to TRBD2. CDR1 is MGHRA and CDR2 is YSYEKL in the germline V gene. Unmatched junction bases numbered 6, after V lost 0 bases and J lost 8 bases. The CDR3 consists of 15 residues. The CDR3 protein is CASSQESGRVHEQFF. The CDR3 DNA reads as TGCGCCAGCAGCCAAGAGAGCGGGAGAGTGCATGAGCAGTTCTTC.

Only a few counts were recorded for this clonotype. This chain links TRBV29-1 with TRBJ2-1, with 9 positions matching TRBD2. Trimming removed 7 bases from V and 10 bases from J; junction bases left unmatched: 11. The CDR3 covers 13 residues. Germline V gene lookup returns CDR1 SQVTM and CDR2 ANQGSEA. In DNA form, the CDR3 reads TGCAGCGCCGCGGGAGGGGCGCTGGGCGAGCAGTTCTTC. It encodes CSAAGGALGEQFF.

The CDR3 loop is CSARGPFANEQYF. The CDR3 DNA follows: TGCAGTGCTAGAGGTCCCTTTGCTAATGAGCAGTACTTC. The chain is built from TRBV20-1 and TRBJ2-5; no reliable D call. The CDR3 consists of 13 residues. Trimming shortened V by 1 base and J by 11 bases, and 17 bases separated the two germline ends. Germline V lookup: CDR1 DFQATT, CDR2 SNEGSKA (reference sequence).

This clonotype was detected ten times or more. The chain recombines TRBV24-1 with TRBJ2-5; 12 positions match TRBD1. The germline V gene has CDR1 KGHDR and CDR2 SFDVKD. With 4 bases clipped from V and 0 bases from J, the junction kept 5 bases outside the gene matches. The CDR3 runs to 17 residues. The CDR3 region is CATSDLGQGADQETQYF. In DNA, the CDR3 is TGTGCCACCAGTGACCTGGGACAGGGGGCGGACCAAGAGACCCAGTACTTC.

This clonotype was observed a few times. J is TRBJ2-3 and V is TRBV3-1; D possibly corresponds to TRBD1 (5 bases). CDR1 LGHDT and CDR2 YNNKEL come from the germline V gene (reference sequence). Trimming removed 3 bases at V and 2 bases at J, with 9 bases between. The CDR3 consists of 14 residues. CDR3 residues: CASSHSDTTDTQYF. For the CDR3, the DNA is TGTGCCAGCAGCCATTCGGACACCACAGATACGCAGTATTTT.

This clonotype has more than one count but fewer than ten. The chain links TRBV28 to TRBJ2-5; TRBD2 matches 10 bases. J gave up 9 bases and V 6 bases, and 10 bases lay outside the gene matches. CDR1 is MDHEN, CDR2 SYDVKM, per germline. CDR3 length equals 14 residues. CDR3 in amino acids: CASRTSGSGEAQYF. CDR3 DNA: TGTGCCAGCAGGACTAGCGGGTCCGGGGAGGCCCAGTACTTC.

The rearrangement links TRBV7-2 to TRBJ2-7, with D possibly being TRBD1 or TRBD2 (5 bases each). CDR1 is SGHTA, CDR2 FQGNSA, per germline. With 4 bases removed from V and 3 bases from J, the gap between germline ends came to 19 bases. The CDR3 covers 16 residues. CDR3 bases: TGTGCCAGCAGCTCCTACGGGACGTTACGGGGCTACGAGCAGTACTTC. Its translation is CASSSYGTLRGYEQYF.

The CDR3: CSVLLSGSAYEQYF. The CDR3 DNA sequence: TGCAGCGTCCTCCTTAGCGGTTCTGCCTACGAGCAGTACTTC. The genes are TRBV29-1 and TRBJ2-4; weak D call: TRBD2 (6 bases). The better agreement between TRBJ2-7 and the DNA end casts doubt on the J call. Germline CDR1 and CDR2: SQVTM and ANQGSEA. The length of the CDR3 is 14 residues.

This clonotype was seen a few times. This chain links TRBV3-1 with TRBJ1-6; 10 bases map to TRBD1. CDR1 is LGHDT, CDR2 YNNKEL, per germline (reference sequence). The CDR3 loop spans 15 amino acids. V trimming: 2 bases; J trimming: 9 bases; junction bases outside the gene matches: 4. DNA of the CDR3: TGTGCCAGCAGCCAATCGACAGGGGGCATTTCACCCCTCCACTTT. Its translation is CASSQSTGGISPLHF.

The CDR3 loop reads CSAQPWGRVGTEAFF. The CDR3 DNA sequence: TGCAGTGCTCAACCGTGGGGCAGGGTTGGAACTGAAGCTTTCTTT. V usage is TRBV20-1 and J usage is TRBJ1-1; a weak D match, TRBD1 (5 bases). V dropped 5 bases and J dropped 5 bases, with 21 bases sitting between them. Germline V gene lookup returns CDR1 DFQATT and CDR2 SNEGSKA (reference sequence). CDR3 size: 15 residues.

The chain carries TRBV4-1 and TRBJ2-3; tentatively, D is TRBD1 (5 bases). V gave up 1 base and J gave up 6 bases, with 11 bases separating them. This CDR3 has 14 amino acids. Germline CDR1 and CDR2: MGHRA and YSYEKL. In DNA, the CDR3 is TGCGCCAGCAGCCAAGTCCAGGGCCCGGATACGCAGTATTTT. Amino acid sequence: CASSQVQGPDTQYF.

The chain couples TRBV3-1 to TRBJ2-7; 8 positions match TRBD2. The CDR3 has 16 amino acids. V was clipped by 1 base and J by 3 bases; unmatched bases: 8. CDR1 is LGHDT and CDR2 is YNNKEL in the germline V gene (reference sequence). CDR3 nucleotide sequence: TGTGCCAGCAGCCAAGGCCCGGGACTAGTAATCTACGAGCAGTACGTC. Encoded protein: CASSQGPGLVIYEQYV.

The chain couples TRBV20-1 to TRBJ2-7, with 10 bases fitting TRBD1. The CDR3 consists of 16 residues. Germline V gene data show CDR1 as DFQATT and CDR2 as SNEGSKA (reference sequence). Trimming took 5 bases from V and 1 from J; bases not matched to a gene: 11. DNA of the CDR3: TGCAGTGCTTCCGGGGGTCCGGGACAGGGGTCCTACGAGCAGTACTTC. Translating gives CSASGGPGQGSYEQYF.

This CDR3 is CASSWATRTYEQYF. Here the CDR3 DNA reads TGTGCCAGCAGTTGGGCGACAAGGACCTACGAGCAGTACTTC. The genes are TRBV27 and TRBJ2-4, with D unclear. The J call is doubtful: the DNA matches TRBJ2-7 better. The CDR3 length is 14 residues. Germline V CDR1 and CDR2: MNHEY, SMNVEV (reference sequence).

There are a few counts of this clonotype. V usage is TRBV6-2 or TRBV6-3 and J usage is TRBJ1-2; tentative D call: TRBD1 (6 bases). CDR3 length equals 14 residues. The germline CDR1 and CDR2 sequences are MNHEY and SVGEGT. The ends were cut back, 5 bases at V and 6 bases at J, with 16 bases in the middle. The CDR3 sequence: CASSPISGAHGYTF. In DNA form, the CDR3 reads TGTGCCAGCAGTCCTATATCAGGGGCCCATGGCTACACCTTC.

This clonotype occurred a few times. V usage is TRBV7-7 and J usage is TRBJ1-1; perhaps TRBD1 as D (6 bases). This CDR3 is built from 15 residues. Germline V lookup: CDR1 SSHAT, CDR2 FNYEAQ (reference sequence). Deletions cut 4 bases from V and 1 base from J, with 13 bases between. CDR3 protein: CASSSLGGSNTEAFF. Here the CDR3 DNA reads TGTGCCAGCAGCTCCCTAGGGGGATCGAACACTGAAGCTTTCTTT.

The chain combines TRBV20-1 with TRBJ2-7, with 8 nucleotides matching TRBD2. The V segment lost 2 bases and the J segment 3 bases; nucleotides outside the gene matches: 6. Germline values: CDR1 DFQATT, CDR2 SNEGSKA (reference sequence). The CDR3 extends over 14 amino acids. In nucleotides, the CDR3 is TGCAGTGCTAGACCGGGGGGGTCGTACTACGAGCAGTACTTC. Its protein is CSARPGGSYYEQYF.

The chain has TRBV7-3 and TRBJ2-4; 12 positions agree with TRBD2. The last part of the DNA fits TRBJ2-7 better; the J call may be wrong. The CDR3 totals 16 residues. Germline V gives CDR1 SGHTA, CDR2 FQGTGA. CDR3 bases: TGTGCCAGCAGCCCCTCGGCGGGACTAGCGGGTGGCGAGCAGTACTTC. Translated, it gives CASSPSAGLAGGEQYF.

The chain uses TRBV6-6 and TRBJ2-7; maybe TRBD1 (6 bases). The CDR3 is 17 residues long. Trimming removed 0 bases at V and 0 bases at J, with 15 bases between. Germline values: CDR1 MNHNY, CDR2 SVGAGI (reference sequence). As DNA, the CDR3 is TGTGCCAGCAGTTACTCCGGCCTCACAGGGTACTCCTACGAGCAGTACTTC. Translating gives CASSYSGLTGYSYEQYF.

The chain employs TRBV20-1 and TRBJ2-1, with 10 bases identical to TRBD2. This CDR3 is built from 17 residues. J was trimmed by 6 bases and V by 1 base; bases with no gene match: 12. The germline gives CDR1 DFQATT, CDR2 SNEGSKA (reference sequence). CDR3 sequence: CSARGGGAGGPSNEQFF. CDR3 nucleotide sequence: TGCAGTGCTAGAGGTGGTGGAGCGGGAGGGCCGAGCAATGAGCAGTTCTTC.

The genes are TRBV7-9 and TRBJ2-4; D might be TRBD1 (7 bases). V was shortened by 1 base and J by 13 bases, with 23 bases between the two germline ends. Germline assignment: CDR1 SEHNR and CDR2 FQNEAQ (reference sequence). This CDR3 comprises 16 residues. CDR3 amino acids: CASSLGGGTAYNEQYF. CDR3 in DNA: TGTGCCAGCAGCTTAGGAGGAGGGACAGCGTACAATGAGCAGTACTTC.

The rearrangement links TRBV7-2 to TRBJ2-4, with 10 bases lining up with TRBD1. J lost 4 bases, V lost 7 bases, and 7 bases had no gene match. The germline gives CDR1 SGHTA, CDR2 FQGNSA. There are 15 residues in the CDR3. The CDR3 spells CASTTPGQGKNIQYF. Here the CDR3 DNA reads TGTGCCAGCACTACACCGGGACAGGGGAAAAACATTCAGTACTTC.

Worth noting for this clonotype: At one end, the junction sequence differs from germline, possibly due to a read error. This chain uses TRBV4-1 with TRBJ1-5, with D unclear. The CDR3 runs to 19 residues. Germline-derived CDR1 and CDR2 are MGHRA and YSYEKL. DNA for the CDR3: TGCGCCAGCAGCAAAGATTCGGTCAGGACGATAGAAGACAATCAGCCCCAGCATTTT. Translating it yields CASSKDSVRTIEDNQPQHF.